One T cell receptor beta chain is described in this entry. Trimming pared 3 bases from V and 3 bases from J, leaving 18 bases between. The CDR3 sequence is 17 residues long. Germline lookup yields CDR1 SGHRS and CDR2 YFSETQ. The data are from a study of blood T cell repertoires in COVID-19. Study-level information: Nucleic acid was either cDNA or gDNA, and it came from T cells, B-cell-depleted T cells, or PBMCs.

Original processing notes: How many nucleated cells were present was estimated from reference gene primer amplification. The data were produced by immunoSEQ multiplex PCR, yet TCRdb's version contains in-frame clones alone and is incomplete. V and J calls and clone size are those listed in that table; D and trimming were worked out from the DNA. The table lists fewer than 250,000 clones, roughly 80% of them singletons, with 8% to 11% in the top ten. Seattle patients were enrolled while actively infected and followed longitudinally. Sequenced input: peripheral blood. The sequence was obtained from a woman aged 80 or older with COVID-19, enrolled during active disease. This chain uses TRBV5-1 with TRBJ2-2, with D possibly being TRBD1 (6 bases). CDR3 sequence reads: CASSSMTQGPYTGELFF. The DNA of the CDR3 is TGCGCCAGCAGCTCTATGACTCAGGGGCCCTACACCGGGGAGCTGTTTTTT.